This TCR beta chain stems from a study of Graves' ophthalmopathy and Graves' hyperthyroidism. In this sample, this clonotype turned up a few times. The CDR3 runs to 17 residues. The germline V and J ends were trimmed by 3 bases and 0 bases, with 15 bases remaining between them. Looked up from germline, CDR1 is SEHNR and CDR2 is FQNEAQ (reference sequence). TCR beta CDR3 regions were amplified from RNA transcripts. Amplification began with first-round RT-PCR using HTBI primers, then second-round multiplex PCR was performed. MiXCR was run by TCRdb on the multiplex PCR reads, yielding one entry per CDR3 protein. Of 200,000 to 300,000 distinct CDR3 sequences listed, about 46% are singletons.

This chain joins TRBV7-9 and TRBJ1-5; no reliable D call. The receptor was derived from an adult man with Graves' ophthalmopathy. The sample comprised peripheral blood. The CDR3 loop reads CASSFTTGEYSNQPQHF. The CDR3 DNA reads as TGTGCCAGCAGCTTCACGACCGGGGAATATAGCAATCAGCCCCAGCATTTT.